The clone carrying this T cell receptor beta chain occurred once. In the original analysis: Quantification of nucleated cells was approximated via reference gene primer amplification. Sequencing used immunoSEQ multiplex PCR; TCRdb keeps in-frame clones, though not all of them. That table is the source of V, J and clone size, and D and trimming were worked out from the DNA. Among more than 200,000 clones listed, approximately 90% were seen once. The data stem from a study of blood T cell repertoires in COVID-19. About the study: Italy, Spain and the United States were the sources of the convalescent and acute COVID-19 samples. T cells, B-cell-depleted T cells, or PBMCs supplied cDNA or gDNA.

Trimming took off 5 bases at V and 0 bases at J, with 20 bases between the two ends. The CDR3 runs to 18 residues. Germline V CDR1 and CDR2: SGHAT, FQNNGV. Sequencing input: peripheral blood. This chain joins TRBV11-2 and TRBJ2-1, with D perhaps matching TRBD1 (6 bases). The receptor was derived from a man aged 35 to 55 with acute or convalescent COVID-19. This CDR3 is CASSRLFFGTRSYNEQFF. The CDR3 DNA follows: TGTGCCAGCAGCCGGTTGTTTTTCGGGACACGCTCCTACAATGAGCAGTTCTTC.